A selection of T cell receptor beta chains follows, all from one sample in a study of T cell repertoires in cytomegalovirus infection. One entry per CDR3 protein, called by TCRdb with MiXCR from the reads. The sample has 830,000 or so distinct CDR3 sequences; about 30% are singletons. Their target antigens are unknown. The material sequenced was cultured CD8+ T cells from PBMCs, taken from culture after CMV antigen stimulation. Source of these receptors: a human donor in good health (CMV status not recorded). Some clones in this sample may be carry-over from other donors' samples. The CDR3 runs from the conserved cysteine through the conserved F or W. A D gene is named only where the DNA matches it firmly. A row's size may be missing; if present it is once, few, many or a size class.

V: TRBV27; D: -; size: few; J: TRBJ1-5; DNA: TGTGCCAGCAGTTTATCTTGGGGGGCGGATCAGCCCCAGCATTTT; CDR3: CASSLSWGADQPQHF
V: TRBV7-9; D: -; size: -; J: TRBJ2-1; DNA: TGTGCCAGCAGTCCCAGTGGGGGCCTAACCTACAATGAGCAGTTCTTC; CDR3: CASSPSGGLTYNEQFF
V: TRBV7-9; D: TRBD2; size: -; J: TRBJ2-3; DNA: TGTGCCAGCAGACTAGGTAGCGGGGGGCCACCAGATACGCAGTATTTT; CDR3: CASRLGSGGPPDTQYF
V: TRBV19; D: TRBD1; size: -; J: TRBJ2-4; DNA: TGTACCAGTAGTCTGAGGGACAGGGCAAACATTCAGTACTTC; CDR3: CTSSLRDRANIQYF
V: TRBV10-3; D: -; size: few; J: TRBJ2-7; DNA: TGTGCCATCAGTGGGACAGCAGCCGAGCAGTACTTC; CDR3: CAISGTAAEQYF
V: TRBV7-9; D: -; size: many; J: TRBJ2-3; DNA: TGTGCCAGCAGCTTAGAAATGAGGACAGATACGCAGTATTTT; CDR3: CASSLEMRTDTQYF
V: TRBV9; D: -; size: few; J: TRBJ1-6; DNA: TGTGCCAGCAGCGGTCGGATTAATTCACCCCTCCACTTT; CDR3: CASSGRINSPLHF
V: TRBV10-3; D: TRBD1; size: -; J: TRBJ1-2; DNA: TGTGCCATCAGTGAGTCAGGGGGCTTAGTCTATGGCTACACCTTC; CDR3: CAISESGGLVYGYTF
V: TRBV7-4; D: -; size: -; J: TRBJ2-1; DNA: TGTGCCAGCAGCTTCGGGAGTCCTAATGAGCAGTTCTTC; CDR3: CASSFGSPNEQFF
V: TRBV6-2/TRBV6-3; D: -; size: few; J: TRBJ2-1; DNA: TGTGCCAGCAGTTATATATGGTCTGAGCAGTTCTTC; CDR3: CASSYIWSEQFF
V: TRBV27; D: TRBD1; size: few; J: TRBJ1-2; DNA: TGTGCCAGCAGACCGGGACAGATAATACCGTTGGACTACACCTTC; CDR3: CASRPGQIIPLDYTF
V: TRBV7-9; D: TRBD1; size: few; J: TRBJ1-4; DNA: TGTGCCAGCGTAGGACAGGCCCCTGTGGCTAATGAAAAACTGTTTTTT; CDR3: CASVGQAPVANEKLFF
V: TRBV7-9; D: -; size: -; J: TRBJ1-6; DNA: TGTGCCAGCAGCCCCCGGCAGGGGCCTGGTAATTCACCCCTCCACTTT; CDR3: CASSPRQGPGNSPLHF
V: TRBV11-2; D: -; size: -; J: TRBJ1-6; DNA: TGTGCCAGCAGCTTACGCTACCCAGGAGTGGGTAAGGATCCCCTCCACTTT; CDR3: CASSLRYPGVGKDPLHF
V: TRBV14; D: -; size: -; J: TRBJ2-7; DNA: TGTGCCAGCAGCCAAGTCCACTACGAGCAGTACTTC; CDR3: CASSQVHYEQYF
V: TRBV6-6; D: -; size: -; J: TRBJ1-1; DNA: TGTGCCAGCAGTTATACTGTCGGTAACACTGAAGCTTTCTTT; CDR3: CASSYTVGNTEAFF
V: TRBV7-3; D: -; size: -; J: TRBJ1-6; DNA: TGTGCCAGCAGCTTAACGGGGGGGTCCCCCAAAGGGGGGTCACCCCTCCACTTT; CDR3: CASSLTGGSPKGGSPLHF
V: TRBV6-5; D: TRBD1; size: -; J: TRBJ2-1; DNA: TGTGCCAGCAGTTACTCGAGGACAGGGCTATACAATGAGCAGTTCTTC; CDR3: CASSYSRTGLYNEQFF
V: TRBV7-9; D: TRBD1; size: -; J: TRBJ1-4; DNA: TGTGCCAGCAACCGGGACAGGGGCGGAAAACTGTTTTTT; CDR3: CASNRDRGGKLFF
V: TRBV5-6; D: TRBD1; size: -; J: TRBJ1-1; DNA: TGTGCCAGCAGCATTAGGACAGGGCGAAAAGGAGATCCAGCTTTCTTT; CDR3: CASSIRTGRKGDPAFF
V: TRBV3-1; D: -; size: -; J: TRBJ2-5; DNA: TGTGCCAGCAGCCACCCGTTCAAGTACCAAGAGACCCAGTACTTC; CDR3: CASSHPFKYQETQYF